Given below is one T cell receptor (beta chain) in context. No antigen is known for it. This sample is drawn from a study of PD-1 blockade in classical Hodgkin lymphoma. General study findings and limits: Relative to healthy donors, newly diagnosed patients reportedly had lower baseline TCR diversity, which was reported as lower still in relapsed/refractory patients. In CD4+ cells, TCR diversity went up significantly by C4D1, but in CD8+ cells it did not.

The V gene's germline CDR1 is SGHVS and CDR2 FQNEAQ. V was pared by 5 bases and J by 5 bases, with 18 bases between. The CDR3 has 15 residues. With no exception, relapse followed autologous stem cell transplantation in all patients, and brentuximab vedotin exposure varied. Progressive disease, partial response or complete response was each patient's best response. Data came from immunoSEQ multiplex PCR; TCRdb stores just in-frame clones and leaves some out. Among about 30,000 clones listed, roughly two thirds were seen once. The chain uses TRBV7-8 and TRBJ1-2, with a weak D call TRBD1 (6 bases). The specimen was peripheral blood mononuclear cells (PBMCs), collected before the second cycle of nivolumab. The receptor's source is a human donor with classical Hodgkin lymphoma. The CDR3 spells CASSPYRVPPYGYTF. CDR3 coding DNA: TGTGCCAGCAGCCCCTACAGGGTACCTCCATATGGCTACACCTTC.